This TCR beta chain was identified during a study of cytomegalovirus exposure and HLA in healthy donors. On the study more broadly: The same platform was used for the 120 validation repertoires and the 500 to 700 first-cohort repertoires, a later analysis reported.

Clones were sequenced by immunoSEQ multiplex PCR, and TCRdb holds only the in-frame ones, with some missing. The data contain about 360,000 clones, about nine tenths of them seen just once; the ten biggest clones take up over 0.75%. Notes on this clone: Its antigen remains unidentified.

Findings and caveats of the study: The investigators catalogued 150 to 200 TCR beta chains as cytomegalovirus-associated.

The CDR3 extends over 16 amino acids. Germline CDR1 reads MRHNA; CDR2 reads SNTAGT. Trimming took 0 bases from V and 2 from J, leaving 14 bases between them. The sequence was collected from a woman aged 18 to 35 in good health and CMV-seronegative. Sequences were obtained from PBMCs. The V call is TRBV6-4, the J call TRBJ2-7, with TRBD1 as a possible D gene (5 bases). The CDR3 loop is CASSDSIRLRAYEQYF. The CDR3 nucleotides are TGTGCCAGCAGTGACTCGATCCGACTCAGGGCCTACGAGCAGTACTTC.